The next 15 T cell receptor beta chains were all read from a single sample in a study of OX40 agonist ivuxolimab in advanced cancers. Only in-frame clones appear in the TCRdb table, and some are missing; sequencing was by immunoSEQ multiplex PCR. Among approximately 100,000 clones listed, 84% were seen once. The sample consisted of CD4+ or CD8+ T cells sorted from blood, taken in a trial of the OX40 agonist ivuxolimab. The receptor set was obtained from an adult with an advanced solid tumor such as melanoma, head and neck, liver or kidney cancer.

The J gene is TRBJ2-2, the V gene TRBV11-2; 9 bases fit TRBD1. Trimming cost V 5 bases and J 7 bases; bases outside gene matches: 5. In germline, CDR1 is SGHAT, CDR2 FQNNGV. This CDR3 region has 14 residues. CDR3: CASSPGQGYGELFF. Written as DNA, the CDR3 is TGTGCCAGCAGCCCGGGACAGGGCTACGGGGAGCTGTTTTTT.

The chain couples TRBV9 to TRBJ2-1; TRBD2 aligns across 7 bases. Germline V lookup: CDR1 SGDLS, CDR2 YYNGEE. The V gene end was trimmed by 0 bases and the J gene end by 6 bases; junction bases not matched to a gene: 6. The CDR3 extends over 15 amino acids. CDR3 in amino acids: CASSVGLAAFNEQFF. CDR3 nucleotides: TGTGCCAGCAGCGTAGGGCTAGCGGCTTTCAATGAGCAGTTCTTC.

This clone was picked up one time. The genes are TRBV7-2 and TRBJ2-3; 14 positions agree with TRBD2. Germline V lookup: CDR1 SGHTA, CDR2 FQGNSA. The CDR3 has 16 residues. V shed 4 bases and J 2 bases; nucleotides not matched to a gene: 2. CDR3 sequence (DNA): TGTGCCAGCAGCTCGGGACTAGCGGGAGACACAGATACGCAGTATTTT. Protein product: CASSSGLAGDTDTQYF. Filled out from reference TRBV7-2 and TRBJ2-3, the complete variable domain reads GAGVSQSPSNKVTEKGKDVELRCDPISGHTALYWYRQSLGQGLEFLIYFQGNSAPDKSGLPSDRFSAERTGGSVSTLTIQRTQQEDSAVYLCASSSGLAGDTDTQYFGPGTRLTVL.

J is TRBJ1-4 and V is TRBV10-3; D ambiguous. Germline V gene sequence: CDR1 ENHRY, CDR2 SYGVKD. The CDR3 is 13 amino acids. V was shortened by 7 bases and J by 5 bases, with 11 bases between the two germline ends. The CDR3 loop is CAIIHQVNEKLFF. The CDR3 DNA follows: TGTGCCATCATTCACCAAGTGAATGAAAAACTGTTTTTT.

The J gene is TRBJ1-6, the V gene TRBV19; 8 nucleotides match TRBD1. The germline V gene has CDR1 LNHDA and CDR2 SQIVND (reference sequence). CDR3 length: 14 amino acids. The junction had 9 bases not matched to a gene; V was cut back by 7 bases and J by 10 bases. The CDR3 DNA is TGTGCCAGTACCTTGGACAGGGAAGGATCACCCCTCCACTTT. As protein: CASTLDREGSPLHF.

The chain links TRBV29-1 to TRBJ2-3, with TRBD2 matching 10 bases. V shed 7 bases and J 2 bases; nucleotides not matched to a gene: 3. The germline V gene encodes CDR1 SQVTM and CDR2 ANQGSEA. The CDR3 runs to 13 residues. Written as DNA, the CDR3 is TGCAGCGGAGCGGGGGGGACCACAGATACGCAGTATTTT. As protein: CSGAGGTTDTQYF.

This clone was counted only a few times. The chain recombines TRBV7-2 with TRBJ1-2, with 8 bases fitting TRBD1. In germline, CDR1 is SGHTA, CDR2 FQGNSA. The junction had 12 bases not matched to a gene; V was cut back by 0 bases and J by 6 bases. The CDR3 extends over 17 amino acids. CDR3 sequence: CASSLAGGGQGANGYTF. DNA of the CDR3: TGTGCCAGCAGCTTAGCTGGGGGAGGGCAGGGGGCAAATGGCTACACCTTC.

The rearrangement links TRBV7-8 to TRBJ2-1, with D uncertain. The ends were cut back, 4 bases at V and 10 bases at J, with 14 bases in the middle. CDR3 size: 13 residues. CDR1 and CDR2 from the germline V gene are SGHVS and FQNEAQ. The CDR3 DNA reads TGTGCCAGCAGCTATTCCGACGTACGGGAGCAGTTCTTC. Translated: CASSYSDVREQFF.

V and J are TRBV7-9 and TRBJ2-7, with D tentatively TRBD2 (6 bases). V gave up 1 base and J gave up 3 bases, with 13 bases separating them. Germline loops: CDR1 SEHNR, CDR2 FQNEAQ (reference sequence). This CDR3 is 15 amino acids long. Written as DNA, the CDR3 is TGTGCCAGCAGCTTAGGGGCGGGGCAGAGCTACGAGCAGTACTTC. It specifies CASSLGAGQSYEQYF.

On this clone: The same CDR3 also results from other DNA sequences found in this sample. The rearrangement links TRBV10-3 to TRBJ2-6; tentative D call: TRBD2 (6 bases). The CDR3 runs 17 residues. CDR1 is ENHRY and CDR2 is SYGVKD in the germline V gene. V lost 0 bases, J lost 4 bases, and 13 bases lay in between. CDR3 bases: TGTGCCATCAGTGAGTCGGGAGGCGGTTCCGGGGCCAACGTCCTGACTTTC. As protein: CAISESGGGSGANVLTF.

The rearrangement joins TRBV6-5 to TRBJ1-1, with D possibly being TRBD1 (6 bases). Trimming took off 5 bases at V and 4 bases at J, with 17 bases between the two ends. This CDR3 has 15 residues. CDR1 is MNHEY and CDR2 is SVGAGI in the germline V gene. The CDR3 coding sequence is TGTGCCAGCAGTCCCCAGGGGCGACAGAGCACTGAAGCTTTCTTT. The encoded protein is CASSPQGRQSTEAFF.

DNA for the CDR3: TGTGCCAGCAGCCAAATAGCTTACGAGCAGTACTTC. As protein: CASSQIAYEQYF. V is TRBV14 and J is TRBJ2-7; D not certain. Germline V gene lookup returns CDR1 SGHDN and CDR2 FVKESK. The CDR3 is 12 residues long. Trimming shortened V by 2 bases and J by 4 bases, and 6 bases separated the two germline ends.

The chain joins TRBV7-9 to TRBJ2-1, with 11 bases lining up with TRBD1. The CDR3 is 17 residues long. From germline, CDR1 is SEHNR and CDR2 FQNEAQ (reference sequence). V trimming: 5 bases; J trimming: 4 bases; junction bases outside the gene matches: 10. CDR3 bases: TGTGCCAGCAGCCAAACCCCCGGGACAGGGGGTTACAATGAGCAGTTCTTC. Its protein product is CASSQTPGTGGYNEQFF.

This chain connects TRBV6-4 to TRBJ2-2; D is ambiguous. Germline V gene lookup returns CDR1 MRHNA and CDR2 SNTAGT. CDR3 length: 13 amino acids. V lost 0 bases to trimming and J lost 5 bases, with 4 bases between them. DNA of the CDR3: TGTGCCAGCAGTGACTCTGAGACCGGGGAGCTGTTTTTT. This sequence encodes CASSDSETGELFF.

The rearrangement joins TRBV28 to TRBJ2-1, with 7 nucleotides matching TRBD2. J gave up 5 bases and V 7 bases, and 11 bases lay outside the gene matches. The CDR3 extends over 15 amino acids. Germline CDR1 MDHEN, CDR2 SYDVKM. The CDR3: CASIPGGEGHNEQFF. As DNA, the CDR3 is TGTGCCAGCATCCCCGGAGGGGAGGGTCACAATGAGCAGTTCTTC.